A selection of T cell receptor beta chains follows, all from one sample in a study of neurological immune-mediated disorders. TCRdb re-called the 5' RACE reads with MiXCR, one entry per CDR3 protein. The table lists some 30,000 distinct CDR3 sequences, 4.6% of them singletons. The sequenced sample was PBMCs. The source of these receptors is a young man in good health. The CDR3 runs from the conserved cysteine through the conserved F or W. A D gene is named only where the DNA matches it firmly. Size is stated as once, few, many or a size class.

len	d_gene	j_gene	v_gene	abundance	CDR3nt	CDR3aa
15	TRBD1	TRBJ2-1	TRBV7-3	many	TGTGCCAGCAGCTTTCCCGGGACAGGGCCAAATGAGCAGTTCTTC	CASSFPGTGPNEQFF
15	TRBD1	TRBJ1-5	TRBV19	many	TGTGCCAGTAGTATCCCCAGACAGGGGAATCAGCCCCAGCATTTT	CASSIPRQGNQPQHF
15	-	TRBJ1-2	TRBV7-2	large	TGTGCCAGCAGCTGGGCGGGACTCCTCCGGGATGGCTACACCTTC	CASSWAGLLRDGYTF
14	TRBD1	TRBJ2-7	TRBV7-6	many	TGTGCCAGCAGTTACGAGACAGGGGGACACGAGCAGTACTTC	CASSYETGGHEQYF
14	-	TRBJ2-3	TRBV7-9	many	TGTGCCAGCAGCTTAGGGATGGCGTCAGATACGCAGTATTTT	CASSLGMASDTQYF
12	-	TRBJ1-2	TRBV29-1	many	TGCAGCGTTGCATTAGGGGCTGACTCGTACACCTTC	CSVALGADSYTF
17	-	TRBJ2-3	TRBV11-2	many	TGTGCCAGCAGCTTAGTTAAGGTGGGCCACCGCAGGGATACGCAGTATTTT	CASSLVKVGHRRDTQYF
15	-	TRBJ2-1	TRBV5-1	many	TGCGCCAGCAGCACGACGGGACGGAGAGACAATGAGCAGTTCTTC	CASSTTGRRDNEQFF
15	-	TRBJ1-4	TRBV4-3	many	TGCGCCAGCAGCCAAGAACGTGCAACTAATGAAAAACTGTTTTTT	CASSQERATNEKLFF
17	-	TRBJ1-1	TRBV11-2	many	TGTGCCAGCAGCTTAGATCCCCCTGGAAATGGGAACACTGAAGCTTTCTTT	CASSLDPPGNGNTEAFF
12	-	TRBJ1-2	TRBV5-1	many	TGCGCCAGCAGCTTCGCCGGGGGGGGCTACACCTTC	CASSFAGGGYTF
15	-	TRBJ2-3	TRBV6-5	many	TGTGCCAGCAGTTACGTGGGGGGCATGGCAGATACGCAGTATTTT	CASSYVGGMADTQYF
13	-	TRBJ1-1	TRBV14	many	TGTGCCAGCAGCCAACGTTGGAACACTGAAGCTTTCTTT	CASSQRWNTEAFF
13	-	TRBJ1-1	TRBV4-2	many	TGTGCCAGCAGCCAAGAGAGCGTGACTGAAGCTTTCTTT	CASSQESVTEAFF